Each of the 4 T cell receptor beta chains below was sequenced from the same sample in a study of T cells after yellow fever vaccination. TCRdb reanalysed the 5' RACE reads using MiXCR and keeps one entry per CDR3 protein. Of under 600,000 distinct CDR3 sequences listed, around an eighth were seen once; the top ten hold over 13%. The specimen comprised PBMCs, sampled on the day of the yellow fever booster vaccination. The receptors were gathered from a man aged 30-40 years who received the YFV17D yellow fever vaccine.

This clonotype was found a few times. V usage is TRBV23-1 and J usage is TRBJ2-3; D possibly corresponds to TRBD1 (5 bases). TRBV23-1 is an ORF, and what it does is uncertain. V lost 10 bases and J 2 bases, leaving 10 bases between the germline ends. This CDR3 has 12 amino acids. This CDR3 reads CATGQNTDTQYF. CDR3 nucleotide sequence: TGCGCCACCGGACAAAACACAGATACGCAGTATTTT.

The rearrangement links TRBV10-2 to TRBJ2-1; D perhaps matches TRBD1 (5 bases). The CDR3 runs to 15 residues. CDR1 is WSHSY, CDR2 SAAADI, per germline. The V and J ends lost 5 bases and 12 bases respectively, with 23 bases between them. The CDR3 region has the DNA TGCGCCAGCAGTTACCCAGGGCCCTCCAATGATCGGCAGTTCTTC. It specifies CASSYPGPSNDRQFF.

The table lists this clonotype with many counts. The V gene is TRBV29-1, the J gene TRBJ1-2; no definite D call. From germline, CDR1 is SQVTM and CDR2 ANQGSEA. Trimming took 0 bases from V and 8 from J, leaving 10 bases between them. The CDR3 has 12 residues. CDR3 sequence (DNA): TGCAGCGTTGAAGACGGAAGGTACGGCTACACCTTC. Protein sequence: CSVEDGRYGYTF.

This clonotype was counted a few times. The chain couples TRBV20-1 to TRBJ1-5; TRBD1 might be the D (5 bases). Germline CDR1 is DFQATT and CDR2 is SNEGSKA (reference sequence). The ends were cut back, 3 bases at V and 9 bases at J, with 15 bases in the middle. The CDR3 consists of 13 residues. The CDR3 DNA reads as TGCAGTGCTAGCACCGGGACCGATCTGCCCCAGCATTTT. Protein product: CSASTGTDLPQHF.